This T cell receptor (beta chain) was recovered during a study of blood T cell repertoires in COVID-19. Study details: Spain, Italy and the United States supplied samples that represented acute and convalescent COVID-19. Sample material is recorded as cDNA or gDNA derived from T cells, B-cell-depleted T cells, or PBMCs.

In the original workflow: Estimation of nucleated cell counts relied on the amplification of reference gene primers. Libraries were prepared by immunoSEQ multiplex PCR; TCRdb keeps only in-frame clonotypes and omits some of them. V and J calls and clone size are those listed in that table; D and trimming were worked out from the DNA. The data show about 80,000 clones, with roughly 87% seen just once and over 9.5% held by the top ten. Germline assignment: CDR1 SEHNR and CDR2 FQNEAQ (reference sequence). CDR3 length: 13 residues. With 3 bases clipped from V and 5 bases from J, the junction kept 0 bases outside the gene matches.

This clonotype originated in a man older than 75 with acute or convalescent COVID-19. V and J are TRBV7-9 and TRBJ1-5; 8 bases line up with TRBD1. Sequences were obtained from peripheral blood. The CDR3 DNA reads TGTGCCAGCAGCTTGACAGGGGATCAGCCCCAGCATTTT. Amino acids: CASSLTGDQPQHF. Full variable domain (remainder filled in from reference TRBV7-9 and TRBJ1-5): DTGVSQNPRHKITKRGQNVTFRCDPISEHNRLYWYRQTLGQGPEFLTYFQNEAQLEKSRLLSDRFSAERPKGSFSTLEIQRTEQGDSAMYLCASSLTGDQPQHFGDGTRLSIL.